A selection of T cell receptor beta chains follows, all from one sample in a study of OX40 agonist ivuxolimab in advanced cancers. Method: immunoSEQ multiplex PCR; TCRdb's copy keeps in-frame clones and lacks some. The data contain around 38,000 clones, over 80% of them singletons. Sequencing used CD4+ or CD8+ T cells sorted from blood, obtained in a trial of the OX40 agonist ivuxolimab. The receptors were gathered from an adult with an advanced solid tumor such as melanoma, head and neck, liver or kidney cancer. Each CDR3 is given with its conserved first and last residue. D genes are given only for firm matches. Size tells how often a clone was seen (once, few, many) or the class of an expanded clone, and some rows leave it out.

v_gene	abundance	d_gene	j_gene	CDR3nt	CDR3aa
TRBV19	-	-	TRBJ2-3	TGTGCCAGTAGTTGGACGGATCCTAGCACAGATACGCAGTATTTT	CASSWTDPSTDTQYF
TRBV5-1	-	-	TRBJ1-1	TGCGCCAGCAGCTTGGACGGGGCCCGAGGCGGCACTGAAGCTTTCTTT	CASSLDGARGGTEAFF
TRBV15	-	-	TRBJ2-7	TGTGCCACCAGCAGCGGGGTAGCCACCAAGCAGTACTTC	CATSSGVATKQYF
TRBV10-2	once	-	TRBJ2-1	TGCGCCAGCATGGTGGGATACAATGAGCAGTTCTTC	CASMVGYNEQFF
TRBV7-9	-	TRBD1	TRBJ2-7	TGTGCCAGCAGCATTCTGATGGGACAGATGGTCTACGAGCAGTACTTC	CASSILMGQMVYEQYF
TRBV7-2	-	-	TRBJ1-5	TGTGCCAGCAGCGTACAGGGAAGCCAGCCCCAGCATTTT	CASSVQGSQPQHF
TRBV10-3	once	TRBD1	TRBJ2-7	TGTGCCATCAGCCCCCGGGACAGGGCCTACGAGCAGTACTTC	CAISPRDRAYEQYF
TRBV5-1	once	TRBD2	TRBJ2-2	TGCGCCAGCAGTCTCGCTGCGGGAGTCACCGGGGAGCTGTTTTTT	CASSLAAGVTGELFF
TRBV6-1	-	-	TRBJ2-7	TGTGCCAGCAGATTTGGGACTGCTTCCTACGAGCAGTACTTC	CASRFGTASYEQYF
TRBV5-5	-	-	TRBJ1-5	TGTGCCAGCAGCTTGGGGTGGAATCAGCCCCAGCATTTT	CASSLGWNQPQHF
TRBV4-2	once	-	TRBJ2-7	TGTGCCAGCAGCGATAGGGGCTCCTACGAGCAGTACTTC	CASSDRGSYEQYF
TRBV28	few	-	TRBJ2-3	TGTGCCAGCAGTTTTCTAAGCGGCACAGATACGCAGTATTTT	CASSFLSGTDTQYF
TRBV27	-	-	TRBJ2-7	TGTGCCAGCAGTTCGAACGGTGGCCCCTACGAGCAGTACTTC	CASSSNGGPYEQYF
TRBV11-1	-	-	TRBJ2-1	TGTGCCAGCAGCTCCGTCGTGGGATCGAGAAATGAGCAGTTCTTC	CASSSVVGSRNEQFF